This paragraph reports one T cell receptor beta chain. Its cognate antigen is unknown. This entry comes from a study of graft-versus-host responses after intestinal transplantation. Whole-study context: All recipients got anti-thymocyte globulin induction, then tacrolimus and steroids for approximately 3 years.

Study-wide results and caveats: Early post-transplant HvG declines showed an association with peak circulating GvH clone levels. Recipient marrow harbored GvH clones, some of which surfaced first in ileum or blood. Allografts of one patient group, those with graft-donor T cell macrochimerism, had high graft-versus-host to host-versus-graft clonal ratios.

Both intraepithelial and lamina propria lymphocytes were released by processing graft tissue. The table came from immunoSEQ multiplex PCR; TCRdb's copy has only in-frame clones and leaves some out. Of more than 50,000 clones in the sample, around nine tenths were seen once. CDR1 and CDR2 from the germline V gene are SGHRS and YFSETQ. This CDR3 spans 15 amino acids. The V gene end was trimmed by 4 bases and the J gene end by 4 bases; junction bases not matched to a gene: 3. The receptor was isolated from a human patient who received an intestinal transplant, so some T cells may come from the graft donor. Sequencing was performed on ileum tissue, taken more than 350 days after transplant. The chain couples TRBV5-1 to TRBJ1-6, with TRBD1 matching over 9 bases. The CDR3 spells CASSTGTGYNSPLHF. The CDR3 DNA reads as TGCGCCAGCAGCACCGGGACAGGGTATAATTCACCCCTCCACTTT.